This T cell receptor beta chain was retrieved from a study of metastatic and nonmetastatic thyroid tumors. The wider study: Repertoires from malignant and benign thyroid patients were compared across blood and tumor or nodule tissue.

MiXCR reprocessed the PCR reads for TCRdb. The sample contains approximately 16,000 clones, roughly a third of which appear only once. The entire patient cohort was treatment-naive prior to thyroid surgery. The CDR3 sequence is 16 residues long. From germline, CDR1 is MDHEN and CDR2 SYDVKM. This clone has a count of ten or more. A read error may produce the germline difference seen at one junction end. Other DNA sequences from this sample encode an identical CDR3 as well. V gene TRBV28 combines with J gene TRBJ2-2; D might be TRBD2 (6 bases). Sample: tumor tissue. This sequence originates from a male donor with papillary thyroid cancer or a benign thyroid nodule (not recorded which). Some clones in this sample may be carry-over from other donors' samples. This CDR3 is CASSSEAGAVTGELFF. CDR3 coding DNA: TGTGCCAGCAGTTCCGAAGCGGGCGCGGTCACCGGGGAGCTGTTCTTT.